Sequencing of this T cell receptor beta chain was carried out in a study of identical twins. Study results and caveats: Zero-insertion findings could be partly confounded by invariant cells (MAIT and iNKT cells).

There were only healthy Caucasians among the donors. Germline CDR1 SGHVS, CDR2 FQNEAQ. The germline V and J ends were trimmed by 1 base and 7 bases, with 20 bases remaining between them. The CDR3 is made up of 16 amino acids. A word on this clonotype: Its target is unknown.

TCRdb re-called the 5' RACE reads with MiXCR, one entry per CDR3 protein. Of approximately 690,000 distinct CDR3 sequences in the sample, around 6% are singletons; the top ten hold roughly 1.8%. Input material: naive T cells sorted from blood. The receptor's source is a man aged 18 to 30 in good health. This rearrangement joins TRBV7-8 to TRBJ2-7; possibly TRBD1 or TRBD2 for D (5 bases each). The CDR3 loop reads CASSLERLNGALEQYV. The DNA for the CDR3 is TGTGCCAGCAGCTTAGAACGACTGAACGGGGCTTTGGAGCAGTACGTC.